This T cell receptor (beta chain) emerged from a study of T cell repertoires in cytomegalovirus infection (dated by TCRdb to the late 2010s). About the full investigation: Peptide stimulations targeted recently identified HLA-C-restricted CMV epitopes, whose presentation resists viral immunomodulation, together with well-studied HLA-B-restricted epitopes. Donor HLA type was relevant to the analysis, as public TCR beta signatures indicated carriage of CMV infection together with the matching HLA type. What the research found in general, with its limitations: Cumulative frequency of public TCR beta family members discriminated carriers of CMV infection plus the relevant HLA type in this cohort and an independent roughly 340-donor cohort. The ex vivo response was dominated by HLA-C-restricted CMV-specific TCR beta clonotypes, which also provided the single most frequent clonotype in two of eight donors.

CDR1 and CDR2 (SGHTA, FQGNSA) derive from the germline V gene. V lost 3 bases and J lost 6 bases; the stretch between them is 9 bases long. The CDR3 contains 13 residues, cysteine and phenylalanine counted. The entry retains the CDR3 DNA only, 39 bases that are in frame from base 1. The sample was run on an Illumina HiSeq 1500. Clones were called with MiXCR by TCRdb after fastp trimmed the public reads at Q25, and only in-frame beta chains were retained. Entries are consolidated by CDR3 protein sequence, retaining the most common genes and DNA. The sample table records a few hundred thousand distinct CDR3 sequences; roughly 42% of these occur just once. The biggest ten clones account for 48% of the sample. The treatment or condition label here, explained by the study, means: in vitro stimulation with specific CMV peptide epitopes to enrich CMV-specific T cells. As to this clonotype: No cognate antigen has been identified for it. No base-level quality is on record; no much larger clone is a single base apart.

The source of this sequence is a human donor in good health (CMV status not recorded). Some clones in this sample may be carry-over from other donors' samples. The V and J genes are TRBV7-2 and TRBJ2-1, with the identity of the D gene unclear. Sequencing used cultured PBMCs, obtained from culture after CMV antigen stimulation. CDR3 loop: CASSFYMGNEQFF. The DNA sequence is TGTGCCAGCAGCTTCTACATGGGCAATGAGCAGTTCTTC. The entire variable domain, with the stretches around the CDR3 drawn from the reference TRBV7-2 and TRBJ2-1 proteins, is GAGVSQSPSNKVTEKGKDVELRCDPISGHTALYWYRQSLGQGLEFLIYFQGNSAPDKSGLPSDRFSAERTGGSVSTLTIQRTQQEDSAVYLCASSFYMGNEQFFGPGTRLTVL.